One and the same sample provided the 30 T cell receptor beta chains below, sequenced in a study of T cells in women clearing cervical HPV infection. Repertoires were generated with immunoSEQ multiplex PCR, while TCRdb's copy carries only in-frame clones and drops some. Seen in this sample are 25,000 to 30,000 clones; the ten most common clones hold around a sixth. The sequencing sample was made of blood buffy coat. The receptors originated from a woman between 18 and 75 years old with a cervical HPV16 infection that either progressed to CIN3+ or cleared (not recorded which).

Points on this clone: The sequence runs out 3 residues before the end of the CDR3; the remainder is reconstructed from the germline J gene. The chain employs TRBV7-9 and TRBJ2-5; 9 bases align to TRBD2. The germline V gene encodes CDR1 SEHNR and CDR2 FQNEAQ (reference sequence). The CDR3 is 14 residues long. Trimming cost V 5 bases and J 3 bases; bases outside gene matches: 4. The covered CDR3 bases are TGTGCCAGCAGCACCTGGACTAGCGAAGAGACC. Amino acid sequence: CASSTWTSEET. Given in full, the CDR3 is CASSTWTSEETQYF.

This clone is identified as medium-sized from frequency. The CDR3 end is not reached by the read, which stops 3 residues before it; the germline J gene fills it in. The rearrangement uses TRBV9 and TRBJ2-2; D not certain. The V gene's germline CDR1 is SGDLS and CDR2 YYNGEE. V was trimmed by 0 bases and J by 3 bases, leaving 6 bases between them. CDR3 length: 14 amino acids. CDR3 amino acids: CASSVGTDTGELFF. CDR3 bases read: TGTGCCAGCAGCGTAGGAACAGACACCGGGGAG.

Notes on this clone: The read stops 3 residues short of the end of the CDR3; the missing end is completed from the germline J gene. The chain employs TRBV7-8 and TRBJ1-2; D not certain. The length of the CDR3 is 15 residues. CDR1 is SGHVS, CDR2 FQNEAQ, per germline. CDR3 DNA, as far as it was read: TGTGCCAGCAAGAACGGACTAGCGGGAGAGTACGAC. Translation gives CASKNGLAGEYD. The complete CDR3 protein is CASKNGLAGEYDYTF.

Comment on this clone: Read coverage stops 3 residues before the CDR3 terminus; the germline J gene supplies the remainder. The chain carries TRBV7-2 and TRBJ1-2, with 11 nucleotides matching TRBD1. The CDR3 is 13 amino acids. The ends lost 5 bases at V and 6 bases at J; junction bases unmatched: 2. The germline V gene encodes CDR1 SGHTA and CDR2 FQGNSA. Here the CDR3 reads CASSQDRGHGYTF. The DNA read from the CDR3 is TGTGCCAGCAGCCAGGACAGGGGGCATGGC. The entire variable domain, with the rest obtained from reference TRBV7-2 and TRBJ1-2, is as follows: GAGVSQSPSNKVTEKGKDVELRCDPISGHTALYWYRQSLGQGLEFLIYFQGNSAPDKSGLPSDRFSAERTGGSVSTLTIQRTQQEDSAVYLCASSQDRGHGYTFGSGTRLTVV.

With respect to this clone: The DNA ends 3 residues before the CDR3 does, and the rest of the CDR3 is filled in from the germline J gene. This chain links TRBV30 with TRBJ1-1; possible D gene TRBD1, 6 bases. The V end lost 0 bases, the J end lost 3 bases, and 14 bases lay between the germline ends. The CDR3 length is 15 residues. The germline gives CDR1 GTSNPN, CDR2 SVGIG (reference sequence). The covered CDR3 bases are TGTGCCTGGAGTGTGACCTCAGGGGCGGACACTGAA. Its translation is CAWSVTSGADTE. The entire CDR3 is CAWSVTSGADTEAFF.

As for this clone: Read sequence stops 3 residues before the CDR3 end, and the germline J gene provides the missing end. The V call is TRBV5-1, the J call TRBJ2-2; no definite D call. The CDR3 is 13 residues long. CDR1 is SGHRS and CDR2 is YFSETQ in the germline V gene. Here the CDR3 reads CASSLSTNEKLFF. The sequenced part of the CDR3 DNA is TGCGCCAGCAGCCTATCAACTAATGAAAAG.

As to this clone: With the read ending 3 residues before the CDR3 end, the germline J gene is used to fill in that end. The chain employs TRBV28 and TRBJ2-1; TRBD2 matches 11 bases. The germline V gene has CDR1 MDHEN and CDR2 SYDVKM. The CDR3 runs 15 residues. The V and J ends lost 2 bases and 7 bases, in that order; junction bases with no gene match: 4. CDR3 sequence reads: CASSLLAGGGNEQFF. The part of the CDR3 DNA that was read is TGTGCCAGCAGTTTACTAGCGGGGGGTGGTAATGAG.

With regard to this clone: At one end, the junction sequence differs from germline, possibly due to a read error. The read halts 3 residues ahead of the CDR3 end, with the missing end drawn from the germline J gene. The rearrangement joins TRBV4-2 to TRBJ2-7; maybe TRBD1 (5 bases). Germline CDR1 is LGHNA and CDR2 is YNFKEQ. The CDR3 sequence is 15 residues long. The CDR3 protein is CASSQEAGPSYEQYF. The CDR3 DNA, read in part, is TGCGCCAGCAGCCAAGAGGCAGGGCCCTCCTACGAG.

Comments on this clone: One junction end disagrees with the germline gene, perhaps due to a read error. The DNA ends 3 residues before the CDR3 does, and the rest of the CDR3 is filled in from the germline J gene. The J gene is TRBJ1-5, the V gene TRBV2; D gene ambiguous. Germline V gives CDR1 SNHLY, CDR2 FYNNEI. The CDR3 has 15 residues. CDR3 sequence: CASSGGGYSSQPQHF. Incomplete CDR3 DNA: TGTGCCAGCAGTGGAGGCGGATATAGCAGTCAGCCC.

Concerning this clone itself: The CDR3 goes on 3 residues after the read ends, and that part is filled in from the germline J gene. The chain carries TRBV20-1 and TRBJ2-2; 13 nucleotides align to TRBD2. The CDR3 has 18 amino acids. V shed 1 base and J 0 bases; nucleotides not matched to a gene: 5. The V gene's germline CDR1 is DFQATT and CDR2 SNEGSKA (reference sequence). The sequenced part of the CDR3 DNA is TGCAGTGCTAGAGCGTTAGGGACTAGCGGGACGAACACCGGGGAG. Its translation: CSARALGTSGTNTGE. The entire CDR3 reads CSARALGTSGTNTGELFF.

Turning to this clone: The read terminates 3 residues before the CDR3 end, so the remaining end is supplied by the germline J gene. The chain is built from TRBV7-8 and TRBJ1-3, with TRBD1 matching over 7 bases. This CDR3 contains 14 residues. V gave up 5 bases and J gave up 7 bases; unmatched junction bases: 8. The germline gives CDR1 SGHVS, CDR2 FQNEAQ. The CDR3 DNA, read in part, is TGTGCCAGCAGCACTCGTGAGGGGGCGAACACC. This gives the protein CASSTREGANT. In full, the CDR3 reads CASSTREGANTIYF.

About this clone: The read is 3 residues too short to cover the CDR3 end, so that end is filled in from the germline J gene. V usage is TRBV2 and J usage is TRBJ2-7; the D gene is possibly TRBD1 (6 bases). The germline CDR1 and CDR2 sequences are SNHLY and FYNNEI. CDR3 length equals 13 residues. V was trimmed by 6 bases and J by 1 base, leaving 10 bases between them. This CDR3 reads CASRGASSYEQYF. The CDR3 DNA, read in part, is TGTGCCAGCAGGGGGGCATCGTCCTACGAG.

Note on this clone: The sequence runs out 3 residues before the end of the CDR3; the remainder is reconstructed from the germline J gene. The chain links TRBV18 to TRBJ1-2; 11 nucleotides align to TRBD1. Germline lookup yields CDR1 KGHSH and CDR2 LQKENI. Trimming took 1 base from V and 2 from J; bases not matched to a gene: 3. CDR3 length equals 16 residues. The sequenced CDR3 bases are TGTGCCAGCTCACCACGGACAGGGGGCGGAAACTATGGC. Residues: CASSPRTGGGNYG. The full CDR3 protein is CASSPRTGGGNYGYTF.

For this clone: The CDR3 end is not reached by the read, which stops 3 residues before it; the germline J gene fills it in. V and J are TRBV28 and TRBJ1-4; TRBD1 agrees at 9 bases. Germline loops: CDR1 MDHEN, CDR2 SYDVKM. V gave up 5 bases and J gave up 5 bases; unmatched junction bases: 3. The CDR3 loop spans 14 amino acids. The DNA read from the CDR3 is TGTGCCAGCAGTCGACAGGGGGAAAATGAAAAA. This gives the protein CASSRQGENEK. In full, the CDR3 is CASSRQGENEKLFF.

Remarks on this clone: The read halts 3 residues ahead of the CDR3 end, with the missing end drawn from the germline J gene. The chain recombines TRBV30 with TRBJ2-3, with D perhaps TRBD2 (6 bases). The CDR3 spans 18 residues. Germline CDR1 and CDR2: GTSNPN and SVGIG (reference sequence). V shed 0 bases and J shed 2 bases, with 21 bases lying between them. Here the CDR3 reads CAWSVPPAGQGHTDTQYF. The part of the CDR3 DNA that was read is TGTGCCTGGAGTGTACCCCCCGCGGGGCAAGGGCACACAGATACG.

Incomplete CDR3 DNA: TGTGCCAGCAGGGCCGGCGGGGTTGAAAAA. This sequence encodes CASRAGGVEK. The CDR3, in full, reads CASRAGGVEKLFF. The V and J genes are TRBV7-2 and TRBJ1-4; D uncertain. With the read ending 3 residues before the CDR3 end, the germline J gene is used to fill in that end. The ends were cut back, 6 bases at V and 7 bases at J, with 12 bases in the middle. Germline CDR1 reads SGHTA; CDR2 reads FQGNSA. The CDR3 is 13 amino acids.

As concerns this clone: Read coverage stops 3 residues before the CDR3 terminus; the germline J gene supplies the remainder. The chain uses TRBV19 and TRBJ1-1, with D maybe TRBD1 (5 bases). The CDR3 runs to 18 residues. Germline CDR1 and CDR2: LNHDA and SQIVND (reference sequence). Partial CDR3 DNA: TGTGCCAGTAGTATAGACCACCTAGCGGGAGGGGTTTGGAAGACA. It specifies CASSIDHLAGGVWKT. The complete CDR3 protein is CASSIDHLAGGVWKTAFF.

Comment on this clone: The CDR3 extends 3 residues past the end of the read, so its final part is completed from the germline J gene. The sample holds other DNA sequences that translate to the same CDR3. The chain is built from TRBV9 and TRBJ2-7; D might be TRBD1 (6 bases). There are 14 residues in the CDR3. The ends were cut back, 0 bases at V and 0 bases at J, with 7 bases in the middle. Germline CDR1 SGDLS, CDR2 YYNGEE. The covered CDR3 bases are TGTGCCAGCAGCGTAGAGACAGGCTCCTACGAG. Translated, it gives CASSVETGSYE. The whole CDR3 sequence is CASSVETGSYEQYF.

On this clone itself: The CDR3 goes on 3 residues after the read ends, and that part is filled in from the germline J gene. The chain joins TRBV6-2 or TRBV6-3 to TRBJ1-2; a weak D match, TRBD1 (5 bases). Germline CDR1 MNHEY, CDR2 SVGEGT. The CDR3 has 14 residues. CDR3 loop: CASEKSGTSDDYTF. CDR3 bases read: TGTGCCAGCGAGAAGTCCGGGACTAGCGACGAC.

Turning to this clone: The sequenced fragment ends 3 residues before the CDR3 boundary, so the rest is inferred from the germline J gene. The chain carries TRBV5-1 and TRBJ2-5; maybe TRBD1 (6 bases). Germline V gives CDR1 SGHRS, CDR2 YFSETQ. The CDR3 runs to 14 residues. Trimming pared 0 bases from V and 2 bases from J, leaving 8 bases between. Incomplete CDR3 DNA: TGCGCCAGCAGCTTGGTGGACAGTCAAGAGACC. Translating gives CASSLVDSQET. The entire CDR3 protein is CASSLVDSQETQYF. The complete variable domain, with remaining parts taken from reference TRBV5-1 and TRBJ2-5, reads KAGVTQTPRYLIKTRGQQVTLSCSPISGHRSVSWYQQTPGQGLQFLFEYFSETQRNKGNFPGRFSGRQFSNSRSEMNVSTLELGDSALYLCASSLVDSQETQYFGPGTRLLVL.

With respect to this clone: The DNA is omitted, as the CDR3 cannot be located on it reliably, and the CDR3 follows TCRdb's listing. This rearrangement joins TRBV7-2 to TRBJ2-4; TRBD2 is the table's D call and was not checked against the DNA. The V gene's germline CDR1 is SGHTA and CDR2 FQGNSA. Inclusive of both ends, the CDR3 amounts to 13 amino acids. CDR3 residues: CASISGPGDGQYF.

To note about this clone: The junction departs from germline at one end; a sequencing error may be responsible. The read falls 3 residues short of the CDR3 end, and the missing part is taken from the germline J gene. This sample also contains other DNA sequences that code for the same CDR3. The chain links TRBV7-2 to TRBJ1-3, with D maybe TRBD1 (6 bases). The CDR3 is 15 residues long. The germline V gene encodes CDR1 SGHTA and CDR2 FQGNSA. CDR3 DNA (partial): TGTGCCAGCAGCTTGGACAGCCTCTCTGGAAACACA. Translating gives CASSLDSLSGNT. From start to end, the CDR3 is CASSLDSLSGNTIYF.

Worth noting for this clone: Read data end 3 residues before the CDR3 end; the end is taken from the germline J gene. The chain carries TRBV7-8 and TRBJ2-4; TRBD1 agrees at 7 bases. The CDR3 totals 15 residues. Germline CDR1 reads SGHVS; CDR2 reads FQNEAQ. CDR3 loop: CASSFHRGEGYGQYF. The covered CDR3 bases are TGTGCCAGCAGCTTCCACAGGGGAGAGGGCTATGGT.

CDR3 bases read: TGTGCCAGCAGCCTCCGACAGGGGATAGATACG. Translated, it gives CASSLRQGIDT. From start to end, the CDR3 is CASSLRQGIDTQYF. The chain joins TRBV7-2 to TRBJ2-3; 8 nucleotides agree with TRBD1. The read falls 3 residues short of the CDR3 end, and the missing part is taken from the germline J gene. Losses at the gene ends were 5 bases for V and 5 bases for J; bases not matched to a gene: 6. Germline CDR1 is SGHTA and CDR2 is FQGNSA. The CDR3 is 14 amino acids.

A word on this clone: One end of the junction fails to match germline, which may point to a read error. The observed sequence ends 3 residues before the CDR3 terminus, with the missing tail filled in from the germline J gene. The chain recombines TRBV11-1 with TRBJ1-2, with D maybe TRBD1 (5 bases). The germline gives CDR1 SGHAT, CDR2 FQDESV (reference sequence). This CDR3 comprises 13 residues. The CDR3 protein is CASSLQGNDGYTF. CDR3 DNA (partial): TGTGCCAGCAGCTTACAGGGTAACGATGGC.

Concerning this clone: The read ends 3 residues before the CDR3 terminus; that terminus is restored from the germline J gene. This chain joins TRBV2 and TRBJ1-2, with D hard to call. Per the germline V gene, CDR1 is SNHLY and CDR2 is FYNNEI. CDR3 length: 16 residues. The covered CDR3 bases are TGTGCCAGCAGTGAAGCATGGCGGGAGCGAACAGATACC. Protein product: CASSEAWRERTDT. The entire CDR3 protein reads CASSEAWRERTDTYTF. Full variable domain (rest looked up from reference TRBV2 and TRBJ1-2): EPEVTQTPSHQVTQMGQEVILRCVPISNHLYFYWYRQILGQKVEFLVSFYNNEISEKSEIFDDQFSVERPDGSNFTLKIRSTKLEDSAMYFCASSEAWRERTDTYTFGSGTRLTVV.

The CDR3 region is CASSLAMQGLETQYF. Partial CDR3 DNA: TGCGCCAGCAGCTTGGCCATGCAGGGATTGGAGACG. This chain links TRBV5-1 with TRBJ2-3, with D perhaps TRBD1 (5 bases). The observed sequence ends 3 residues before the CDR3 terminus, with the missing tail filled in from the germline J gene. Germline CDR1 SGHRS, CDR2 YFSETQ. The CDR3 is 15 amino acids.

Details on this clone: The sequence runs out 3 residues before the end of the CDR3; the remainder is reconstructed from the germline J gene. The chain links TRBV30 to TRBJ2-7; 7 bases line up with TRBD2. Unmatched junction bases numbered 10, after V lost 7 bases and J lost 4 bases. CDR3 length: 13 residues. Germline assignment: CDR1 GTSNPN and CDR2 SVGIG (reference sequence). CDR3 DNA (partial): TGTGCCTCCACTAGCGAACGTCCGTACGAG. It codes for CASTSERPYE. The whole CDR3 is CASTSERPYEQYF.

Notes on this clone: The read finishes 3 residues shy of the CDR3 end, and the germline J gene is used to complete it. The chain recombines TRBV20-1 with TRBJ1-5; D unresolved. The CDR3 spans 13 residues. Germline assignment: CDR1 DFQATT and CDR2 SNEGSKA (reference sequence). The V and J ends lost 3 bases and 6 bases respectively, with 12 bases between them. Incomplete CDR3 DNA: TGCAGTGCTAGTCCAGGAATTGGTCAGCCC. Residues: CSASPGIGQP. The full CDR3 is CSASPGIGQPQHF.

In the case of this clone: The DNA ends 3 residues before the CDR3 does, and the rest of the CDR3 is filled in from the germline J gene. The chain combines TRBV2 with TRBJ1-2, with TRBD1 matching over 8 bases. The CDR3 sequence is 13 residues long. Germline values: CDR1 SNHLY, CDR2 FYNNEI. J lost 5 bases, V lost 6 bases, and 5 bases had no gene match. CDR3 protein: CASSFQGAYGYTF. CDR3 DNA, as far as it was read: TGTGCCAGCAGCTTTCAGGGGGCATATGGC.